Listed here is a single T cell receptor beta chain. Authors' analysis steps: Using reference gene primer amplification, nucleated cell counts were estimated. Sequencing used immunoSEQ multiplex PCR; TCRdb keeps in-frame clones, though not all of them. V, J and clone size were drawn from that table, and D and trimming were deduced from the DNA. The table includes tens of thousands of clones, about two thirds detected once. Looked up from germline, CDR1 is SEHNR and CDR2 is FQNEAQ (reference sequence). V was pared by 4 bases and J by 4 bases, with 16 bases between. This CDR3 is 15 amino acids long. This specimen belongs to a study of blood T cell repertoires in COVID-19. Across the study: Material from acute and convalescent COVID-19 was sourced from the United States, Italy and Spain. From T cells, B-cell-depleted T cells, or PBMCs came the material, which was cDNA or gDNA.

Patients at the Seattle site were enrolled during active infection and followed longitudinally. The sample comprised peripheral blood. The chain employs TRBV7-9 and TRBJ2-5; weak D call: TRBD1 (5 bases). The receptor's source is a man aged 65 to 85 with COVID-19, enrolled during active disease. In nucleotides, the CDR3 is TGTGCCAGCAGCTCGCCTGCTGGAACAGGAGAGACCCAGTACTTC. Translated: CASSSPAGTGETQYF.